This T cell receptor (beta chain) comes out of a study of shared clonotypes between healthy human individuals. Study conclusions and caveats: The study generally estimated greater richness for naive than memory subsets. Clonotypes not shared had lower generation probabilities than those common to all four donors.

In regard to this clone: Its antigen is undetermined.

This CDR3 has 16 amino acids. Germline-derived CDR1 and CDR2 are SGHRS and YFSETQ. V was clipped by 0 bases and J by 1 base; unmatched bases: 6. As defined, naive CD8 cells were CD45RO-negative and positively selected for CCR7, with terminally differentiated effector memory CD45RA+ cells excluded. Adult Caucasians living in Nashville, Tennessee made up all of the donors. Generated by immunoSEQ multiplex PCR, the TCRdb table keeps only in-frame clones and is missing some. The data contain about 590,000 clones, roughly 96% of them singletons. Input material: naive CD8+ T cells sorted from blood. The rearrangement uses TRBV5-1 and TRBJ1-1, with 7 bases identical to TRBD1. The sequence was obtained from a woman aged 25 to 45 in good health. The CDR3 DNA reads TGCGCCAGCAGCTTGGGAGCCTGGACAGGGAACACTGAAGCTTTCTTT. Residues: CASSLGAWTGNTEAFF.